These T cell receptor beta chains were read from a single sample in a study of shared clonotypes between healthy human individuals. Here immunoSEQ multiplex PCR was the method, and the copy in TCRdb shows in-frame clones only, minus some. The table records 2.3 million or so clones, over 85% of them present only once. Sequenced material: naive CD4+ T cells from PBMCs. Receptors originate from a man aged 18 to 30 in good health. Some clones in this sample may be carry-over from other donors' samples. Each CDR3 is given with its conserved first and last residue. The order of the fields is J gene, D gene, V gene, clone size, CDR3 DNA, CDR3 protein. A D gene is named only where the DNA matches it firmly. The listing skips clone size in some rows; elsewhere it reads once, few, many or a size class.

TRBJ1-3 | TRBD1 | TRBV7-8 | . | TGTGCCAGCAGCTTCGTAGTCCGGGACAGTGGCTTTGGAAACACCATATATTTT | CASSFVVRDSGFGNTIYF
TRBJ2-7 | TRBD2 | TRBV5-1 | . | TGCGCCAGCAGCTTGGGGACTAGCGGGACCTTCTCCTACGAGCAGTACTTC | CASSLGTSGTFSYEQYF
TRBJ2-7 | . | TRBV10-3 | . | TGTGCCACCTTGGACAAGTCTTACTACGAGCAGTACTTC | CATLDKSYYEQYF
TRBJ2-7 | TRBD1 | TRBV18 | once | TGTGCCAGCTCGGACAGGGGATCTACCTACGAGCAGTACTTC | CASSDRGSTYEQYF
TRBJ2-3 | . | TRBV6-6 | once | TGTGCCAGCAGTTACAACAGGAAGCCAGATACGCAGTATTTT | CASSYNRKPDTQYF
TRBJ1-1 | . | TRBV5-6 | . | TGTGCCAGCAACCTTGGGGGGAAGGGAATTGACACTGAAGCTTTCTTT | CASNLGGKGIDTEAFF
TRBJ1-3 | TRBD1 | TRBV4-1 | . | TGCGCCAGCAGCGTGCAGGGGGCGCGAGCTGGAAACACCATATATTTT | CASSVQGARAGNTIYF
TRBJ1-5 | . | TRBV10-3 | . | TGTGCCATCAGTGATCAGGGCGGGCAGCCCCAGCATTTT | CAISDQGGQPQHF
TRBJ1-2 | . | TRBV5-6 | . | TGTGCCAGCAGCCAGCCAGGGGTTATGGGCTATGGCTACACCTTC | CASSQPGVMGYGYTF
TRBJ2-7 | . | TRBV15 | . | TGTGCCACCCGCGATGTGGCGGGACATGCGATCTACGAGCAGTACTTC | CATRDVAGHAIYEQYF
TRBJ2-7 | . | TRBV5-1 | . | TGCGCCAGCAGCTTGGTTGGGGCGGGGTCCTACGAGCAGTACTTC | CASSLVGAGSYEQYF
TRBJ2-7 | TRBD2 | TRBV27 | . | TGTGCCAGCAGCCCGCTAGCGGGAGGCTACGAGCAGTACTTC | CASSPLAGGYEQYF
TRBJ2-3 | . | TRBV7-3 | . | TGTGCCAGCAGCACCCCACTAGCAAATACGCAGTATTTT | CASSTPLANTQYF
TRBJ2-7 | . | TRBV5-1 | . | TGCGCCAGCAGCAGGGGGGCCCGAACCTACGAGCAGTACTTC | CASSRGARTYEQYF
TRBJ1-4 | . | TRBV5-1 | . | TGCGCCAGCAGGTCATTACAGGGATCTGCTGAAAAACTGTTTTTT | CASRSLQGSAEKLFF
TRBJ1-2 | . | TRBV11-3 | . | TGTGCCAGCAGCTCCCGGGCGCGGATCGAGCGCTATGGCTACACCTTC | CASSSRARIERYGYTF
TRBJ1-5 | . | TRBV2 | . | TGTGCCAGCAGAATAAACCAGGGGCCGAGTCAGCCCCAGCATTTT | CASRINQGPSQPQHF
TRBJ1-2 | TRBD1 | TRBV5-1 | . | TGCGCCAGCAGCTTGGGGGACAGGGACTATGGCTACACCTTC | CASSLGDRDYGYTF
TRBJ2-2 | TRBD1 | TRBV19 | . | TGTGCCAGTAGTAACCCCCAGGGGGTTAACACCGGGGAGCTGTTTTTT | CASSNPQGVNTGELFF
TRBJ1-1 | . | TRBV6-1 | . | TGTGCCAGCAGTGAAGCGTCGGCAGACAACACTGAAGCTTTCTTT | CASSEASADNTEAFF
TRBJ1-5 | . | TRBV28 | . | TGTGCCAGCAGTTCCGGGGGAGGGGGCAATCAGCCCCAGCATTTT | CASSSGGGGNQPQHF
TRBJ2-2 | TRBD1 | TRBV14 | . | TGTGCCAGCAGCCACTATGACAGGGAAGTTCACGGGGAGCTGTTTTTT | CASSHYDREVHGELFF
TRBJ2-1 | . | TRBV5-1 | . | TGCGCCAGCAGTTGGGGGTTGGCGGGACACTACAATGAGCAGTTCTTC | CASSWGLAGHYNEQFF
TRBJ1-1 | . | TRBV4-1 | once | TGCGCCAGCAGCCCCCGGACTGTCACTGAAGCTTTCTTT | CASSPRTVTEAFF
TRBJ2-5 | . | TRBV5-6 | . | TGTGCCAGCAGCTTGGTTAGGAACCAAGAGACCCAGTACTTC | CASSLVRNQETQYF
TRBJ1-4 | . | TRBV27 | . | TGTGCCAGCAGTTTCCTGGCGGGGCAAGAGAAGGAAAAACTGTTTTTT | CASSFLAGQEKEKLFF
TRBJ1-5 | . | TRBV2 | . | TGTGCCAGCAGTATAGATAGCAATCAGCCCCAGCATTTT | CASSIDSNQPQHF
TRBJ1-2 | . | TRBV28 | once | TGTGCCAGCAGCACGACAGCTTTCTATGGCTACACCTTC | CASSTTAFYGYTF
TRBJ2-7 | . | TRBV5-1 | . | TGCGCCAGCAGCTTGGCTTCAGGGGGGACGAGCTCCTACGAGCAGTACTTC | CASSLASGGTSSYEQYF
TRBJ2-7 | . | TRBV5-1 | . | TGCGCCAGCAGCTTGGAGGTTCAGGGGAGCTCCTACGAGCAGTACTTC | CASSLEVQGSSYEQYF
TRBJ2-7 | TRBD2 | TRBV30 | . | TGTGCCTACAGAACTAGCGGGAACTACGAGCAGTACTTC | CAYRTSGNYEQYF
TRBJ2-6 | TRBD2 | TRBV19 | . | TGTGCCAGTAGTCGATTGAGCGGGGGGCAACCGTCTGGGGCCAACGTCCTGACTTTC | CASSRLSGGQPSGANVLTF
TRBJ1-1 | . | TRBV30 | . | TGTGCCTGGAGTGTACTTGGCCTCCTGAACACTGAAGCTTTCTTT | CAWSVLGLLNTEAFF
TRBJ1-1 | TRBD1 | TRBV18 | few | TGTGCCAGCTCACCAGCGACAGGGAGCACTGAAGCTTTCTTT | CASSPATGSTEAFF
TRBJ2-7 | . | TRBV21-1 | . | TGTGCCAGCAGTGACAGTTCCTCCTACGAGCAGTACTTC | CASSDSSSYEQYF
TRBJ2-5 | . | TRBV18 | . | TGTGCCAGCTCACCGGCATCAACGGGAGAGACCCAGTACTTC | CASSPASTGETQYF
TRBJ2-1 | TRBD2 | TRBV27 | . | TGTGCCAGCAGGACTAGCGGGAGAGATGAGCAGTTCTTC | CASRTSGRDEQFF
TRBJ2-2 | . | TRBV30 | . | TGTGCCTGTCAAGCCGCGGATAAGTTAAGGGAGCTGTTTTTT | CACQAADKLRELFF
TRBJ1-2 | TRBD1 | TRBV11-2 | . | TGTGCCAGCAGCTCCTACAGGGGGCGCGACTATGGCTACACCTTC | CASSSYRGRDYGYTF
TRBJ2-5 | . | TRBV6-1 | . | TGTGCCAGCAGTGTTGCCCGGGCACCGACCTTCGGGACCCAGTACTTC | CASSVARAPTFGTQYF
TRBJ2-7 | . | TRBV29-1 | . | TGCAGCGTTGGGTTCCCAGGCACGAGCTCCTACGAGCAGTACTTC | CSVGFPGTSSYEQYF
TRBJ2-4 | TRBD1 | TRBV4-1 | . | TGCGCCAGCAGCCAAGATACGGGGGGACAGGGGGCAAGCAAAAACATTCAGTACTTC | CASSQDTGGQGASKNIQYF
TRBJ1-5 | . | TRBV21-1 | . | TGTGCCAGCAGCATCTTACAGGGAGGAAGCAATCAGCCCCAGCATTTT | CASSILQGGSNQPQHF
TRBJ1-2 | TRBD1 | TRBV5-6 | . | TGTGCCAGCAGCTTTTACCAGGGGGCAGGGAACTATGGCTACACCTTC | CASSFYQGAGNYGYTF
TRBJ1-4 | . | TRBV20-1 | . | TGCAGTGCCCAGGGAAATGAAAAACTGTTTTTT | CSAQGNEKLFF